This T cell receptor beta chain appears in the sequencing data of a study of identical twins. TCRdb reprocessed the 5' RACE reads via MiXCR and lists one record per CDR3 protein. The sample yields some 900,000 distinct CDR3 sequences, roughly an eighth seen once. This same sample was also part of a study on yellow fever vaccine responses in identical twins.

Sequenced: PBMCs. This sequence originates from a woman aged 18 to 35 in good health.

Here the CDR3 reads CASSHNSPVDPRNTEAFF. The CDR3 DNA reads as TGTGCCAGCAGCCATAACTCGCCGGTGGATCCGAGAAACACTGAAGCTTTCTTT. This rearrangement joins TRBV3-1 to TRBJ1-1; D remains ambiguous. Trimming removed 3 bases from V and 2 bases from J, with 22 bases in between. The CDR3 length is 18 residues. Germline V gives CDR1 LGHDT, CDR2 YNNKEL (reference sequence).